Following are 28 T cell receptor beta chains from one sample sequenced in a study of cytotoxic CD8 clonotypes in ibrutinib-treated CLL (TCRdb year 2021). The sample's time point label, in plain terms: roughly 23 months on ibrutinib. The method was the immunoSEQ multiplex PCR assay. The source is immuneACCESS, and TCRdb retained only in-frame sequences with V and J called. Part of the clones is not carried over; for the studies checked, unresolved V genes explain less than half of this, and the remainder is unexplained. In all, the sample holds 250,000 or so clones, and around three quarters of those were seen once. 15% of the sample is taken by the ten largest. The sample here was PBMCs, taken after 24 months of ibrutinib treatment. These receptor sequences come from a human donor with chronic lymphocytic leukemia.

This chain joins TRBV28 and TRBJ2-7; 9 bases agree with TRBD2. Germline V gene data show CDR1 as MDHEN and CDR2 as SYDVKM. CDR3 size: 16 residues. With 5 bases clipped from V and 4 bases from J, the junction kept 12 bases outside the gene matches. The CDR3 loop reads CASSLPGREGQYEQYF. CDR3 DNA sequence: TGTGCCAGCAGTCTCCCCGGGCGGGAGGGCCAGTACGAGCAGTACTTC.

This chain connects TRBV11-3 to TRBJ2-5; D may be TRBD2 (5 bases). Trimming left V 5 bases short and J 4 bases short, with 17 bases between. Germline values: CDR1 SGHNT, CDR2 YENEEA. CDR3 length: 15 residues. The CDR3 DNA follows: TGTGCCAGCAGCCTAGGAGGAGCACCCGGAGAGACCCAGTACTTC. As protein: CASSLGGAPGETQYF.

In this sample, this clone turned up a few times. V gene TRBV4-3 combines with J gene TRBJ2-6; 7 bases line up with TRBD1. J was trimmed by 0 bases and V by 3 bases; bases with no gene match: 2. The CDR3 extends over 16 amino acids. CDR1 and CDR2 from the germline V gene are LGHNA and YSLEER. CDR3 nucleotides: TGCGCCAGCAGCCACCGACAGGGCTCTGGGGCCAACGTCCTGACTTTC. Translating it yields CASSHRQGSGANVLTF.

The rearrangement links TRBV20-1 to TRBJ1-1; D remains unclear. The CDR3 covers 11 residues. CDR1 DFQATT and CDR2 SNEGSKA come from the germline V gene (reference sequence). Trimming shortened V by 1 base and J by 8 bases, and 8 bases separated the two germline ends. The CDR3 DNA reads as TGCAGTGCTAGAGCGGGCGGGGAAGCTTTCTTT. Its protein product is CSARAGGEAFF.

The genes are TRBV2 and TRBJ2-2, with D perhaps TRBD2 (5 bases). Germline CDR1 and CDR2: SNHLY and FYNNEI. The CDR3 length is 16 residues. Trimming removed 1 base at V and 6 bases at J, with 15 bases between. The CDR3 reads CASSEGVASLPGELFF. CDR3 in DNA: TGTGCCAGCAGTGAAGGGGTGGCTAGCCTCCCCGGGGAGCTGTTTTTT.

This sequence joins TRBV9 and TRBJ2-1; D is perhaps TRBD2 (7 bases). Germline CDR1 is SGDLS and CDR2 is YYNGEE. CDR3 length: 18 amino acids. V was trimmed by 4 bases and J by 2 bases, leaving 22 bases between them. In DNA form, the CDR3 reads TGTGCCAGCAGCCTCCCGGGGGGCGGGCGTTACACCTACAATGAGCAGTTCTTC. Translated: CASSLPGGGRYTYNEQFF.

The V gene is TRBV28, the J gene TRBJ2-7; tentative D call: TRBD1 (6 bases). Trimming cost V 5 bases and J 0 bases, with 17 bases left between them. Germline values: CDR1 MDHEN, CDR2 SYDVKM. CDR3 length: 16 amino acids. CDR3 bases: TGTGCCAGCAGTCCGTATACCGGGACACACTCCTACGAGCAGTACTTC. It translates to CASSPYTGTHSYEQYF.

The genes are TRBV5-1 and TRBJ2-3; TRBD2 is a possible D gene (5 bases). Trimming removed 4 bases at V and 2 bases at J, with 11 bases between. Germline V CDR1 and CDR2: SGHRS, YFSETQ. The CDR3 runs to 14 residues. The CDR3: CASSPTRVTDTQYF. The CDR3 region has the DNA TGCGCCAGCAGCCCTACTAGGGTCACAGATACGCAGTATTTT.

This chain connects TRBV7-8 to TRBJ2-5; D ambiguous. The germline V and J ends were trimmed by 5 bases and 5 bases, with 12 bases remaining between them. This CDR3 has 13 residues. Germline CDR1 reads SGHVS; CDR2 reads FQNEAQ. CDR3 in amino acids: CASSLSGVETQYF. In DNA form, the CDR3 reads TGTGCCAGCAGCCTCTCTGGAGTTGAGACCCAGTACTTC.

CDR3 in DNA: TGTGCCAGCAGTGAAGCGCGGGGGAGTCTTAGGGCCGGGGAGCTGTTTTTT. This translates into CASSEARGSLRAGELFF. The chain has TRBV2 and TRBJ2-2; 7 bases are a match to TRBD2. V was pared by 0 bases and J by 6 bases, with 10 bases of the junction left unmatched. The CDR3 totals 17 residues. In germline, CDR1 is SNHLY, CDR2 FYNNEI.

This clone was detected only a few times. The rearrangement uses TRBV11-2 and TRBJ1-3; D unresolved. Per the germline V gene, CDR1 is SGHAT and CDR2 is FQNNGV. The V end was cut by 1 base, the J end by 10 bases, with 23 bases between. There are 17 residues in the CDR3. CDR3 sequence (DNA): TGTGCCAGCAGCTTAGCGTCTGCAGGCCGCATCCACGGGACCATATATTTT. It codes for CASSLASAGRIHGTIYF.

The V gene is TRBV2, the J gene TRBJ1-1, with D hard to call. Germline CDR1 is SNHLY and CDR2 is FYNNEI. This CDR3 is 13 amino acids long. The V gene lost 1 base and the J gene lost 3 bases, with 6 bases spanning the gap. The CDR3 loop reads CASSEVKDTEAFF. CDR3 in DNA: TGTGCCAGCAGTGAAGTCAAAGACACTGAAGCTTTCTTT.

The J gene is TRBJ1-1, the V gene TRBV28; D may be TRBD1 (5 bases). The V and J ends lost 2 bases and 6 bases respectively, with 10 bases between them. Germline V lookup: CDR1 MDHEN, CDR2 SYDVKM. The CDR3 sequence is 13 residues long. The CDR3, as DNA: TGTGCCAGCAGTTTACAAGGGACCGCTGAAGCTTTCTTT. Its protein product is CASSLQGTAEAFF.

The CDR3 is CASSPGGYTGELFF. CDR3 nucleotide sequence: TGCGCCAGCAGCCCGGGTGGTTACACCGGGGAGCTGTTTTTT. The rearrangement links TRBV4-3 to TRBJ2-2; no clear D. V was trimmed by 4 bases and J by 3 bases, leaving 9 bases between them. CDR1 is LGHNA, CDR2 YSLEER, per germline. The CDR3 is made up of 14 amino acids.

The genes are TRBV10-1 and TRBJ2-1; D is unresolved. Germline CDR1 and CDR2: WNHNN and SYGVQD (reference sequence). V gave up 1 base and J gave up 0 bases, with 16 bases separating them. The CDR3 runs to 18 residues. The CDR3 nucleotides are TGCGCCAGCAGTGAGTTCCCAGGCGCCGCCGTCTCCTACAATGAGCAGTTCTTC. Protein: CASSEFPGAAVSYNEQFF.

The rearrangement links TRBV28 to TRBJ1-1; the D is unclear. The CDR3 contains 19 residues. Trimming shortened V by 5 bases and J by 6 bases, and 31 bases separated the two germline ends. Germline V gene sequence: CDR1 MDHEN, CDR2 SYDVKM. CDR3 in DNA: TGTGCCAGCAGTCTACCCACGGGGTCAAAGCCGGGTCAAAGCCCTGAAGCTTTCTTT. This gives the protein CASSLPTGSKPGQSPEAFF.

V is TRBV27 and J is TRBJ2-7; TRBD1 aligns across 8 bases. CDR1 is MNHEY and CDR2 is SMNVEV in the germline V gene (reference sequence). CDR3 length: 14 residues. V trimming: 5 bases; J trimming: 3 bases; junction bases outside the gene matches: 6. In nucleotides, the CDR3 is TGTGCCAGCAGTCCCTTCGGACAGGGCTACGAGCAGTACTTC. This sequence encodes CASSPFGQGYEQYF.

V usage is TRBV29-1 and J usage is TRBJ1-3, with 7 bases fitting TRBD1. With V trimmed by 6 bases and J by 0 bases, 2 bases remained unmatched. This CDR3 comprises 13 residues. Looked up from germline, CDR1 is SQVTM and CDR2 is ANQGSEA. In nucleotides, the CDR3 is TGCAGCGTCGGGACAGCCTCTGGAAACACCATATATTTT. It translates to CSVGTASGNTIYF.

V is TRBV28 and J is TRBJ2-3, with 7 nucleotides matching TRBD2. Germline V gene sequence: CDR1 MDHEN, CDR2 SYDVKM. The CDR3 runs to 14 residues. V shed 6 bases, J shed 4 bases, and the junction held 7 bases outside the gene matches. The CDR3 region has the DNA TGTGCCAGCAGAACGGGAGGTAGCTCAGATACGCAGTATTTT. It codes for CASRTGGSSDTQYF.

The V and J genes are TRBV5-4 and TRBJ2-3; 13 bases align to TRBD2. Looked up from germline, CDR1 is SGHNT and CDR2 is YYREEE (reference sequence). Germline trimming cut 0 bases from V and 0 bases from J; bases unmatched to any gene: 4. This CDR3 has 18 amino acids. In DNA form, the CDR3 reads TGTGCCAGCAGCTTGGCGGGACTAGCGGGATTGAGCACAGATACGCAGTATTTT. Translating it yields CASSLAGLAGLSTDTQYF.

The chain combines TRBV2 with TRBJ1-5; 8 nucleotides agree with TRBD1. The ends lost 6 bases at V and 5 bases at J; junction bases unmatched: 6. The CDR3 is made up of 14 amino acids. Per germline, CDR1 SNHLY and CDR2 FYNNEI. Here the CDR3 reads CASRGPGGDQPQHF. The CDR3 DNA reads as TGTGCCAGCAGGGGGCCAGGGGGCGATCAGCCCCAGCATTTT.

V and J are TRBV30 and TRBJ2-3; maybe TRBD1 (5 bases). V was clipped by 2 bases and J by 0 bases, with 9 bases between them. The germline CDR1 and CDR2 sequences are GTSNPN and SVGIG (reference sequence). The CDR3 has 14 amino acids. The CDR3 nucleotides read TGTGCCTGGAGTAAGGGGTCTAGCACAGATACGCAGTATTTT. This sequence encodes CAWSKGSSTDTQYF.

This clone was seen a single time. This chain uses TRBV19 with TRBJ1-5; D ambiguous. This CDR3 has 15 amino acids. Trimming pared 0 bases from V and 5 bases from J, leaving 11 bases between. The germline V gene encodes CDR1 LNHDA and CDR2 SQIVND (reference sequence). In DNA form, the CDR3 reads TGTGCCAGTAGTATAGATCGAGGTTGGGATCAGCCCCAGCATTTT. It yields the protein CASSIDRGWDQPQHF.

About this clone: A much larger clone sits a single nucleotide away, making a read error possible. The chain combines TRBV7-8 with TRBJ2-3; the D is unclear. Germline V CDR1 and CDR2: SGHVS, FQNEAQ. V gave up 6 bases and J gave up 2 bases, with 3 bases separating them. CDR3 size: 11 residues. The DNA of the CDR3 is TGTGCCAGCAGTTACACAGATACGCAGTATTTT. Translated: CASSYTDTQYF.

The gene calls are TRBV28 and TRBJ2-7, with TRBD1 identical over 7 bases. Germline V gene lookup returns CDR1 MDHEN and CDR2 SYDVKM. The CDR3 has 15 residues. Germline trimming cut 5 bases from V and 4 bases from J; bases unmatched to any gene: 11. Here the CDR3 reads CASSLQDRRGYEQYF. The CDR3 DNA is TGTGCCAGCAGTCTACAGGACAGGAGAGGGTACGAGCAGTACTTC.

This clone was seen ten or more times. This chain connects TRBV6-1 to TRBJ1-5, with D unresolved. The CDR3 extends over 14 amino acids. The V and J ends lost 6 bases and 2 bases respectively, with 11 bases between them. CDR1 and CDR2 from the germline V gene are MNHNS and SASEGT. The CDR3 spells CASSPMSGNQPQHF. The CDR3 region has the DNA TGTGCCAGCAGCCCAATGTCGGGCAATCAGCCCCAGCATTTT.

The chain combines TRBV4-3 with TRBJ2-1; unclear D gene. The V end was cut by 0 bases, the J end by 0 bases, with 9 bases between. Germline V gives CDR1 LGHNA, CDR2 YSLEER. The CDR3 is 16 amino acids. CDR3 protein: CASSQDMRPSYNEQFF. The DNA of the CDR3 is TGCGCCAGCAGCCAAGATATGAGGCCCTCCTACAATGAGCAGTTCTTC.

The chain joins TRBV27 to TRBJ2-7; a possible D gene is TRBD2 (5 bases). The CDR3 has 13 amino acids. From germline, CDR1 is MNHEY and CDR2 SMNVEV (reference sequence). Trimming left V 4 bases short and J 5 bases short, with 12 bases between. The CDR3 DNA reads as TGTGCCAGCAGTTCGCTATGGGGAGACGAGCAGTACTTC. Protein: CASSSLWGDEQYF.